This TCR beta chain was captured in a study of blood T cell repertoires in COVID-19. The wider study: Sites in the United States, Italy and Spain provided acute and convalescent COVID-19 samples.

Authors' analysis steps: It was from reference gene primer amplification that nucleated cell counts were estimated. Produced via immunoSEQ multiplex PCR; TCRdb's table is partial and in-frame only. V, J and clone size were drawn from that table, and D and trimming were deduced from the DNA. The table lists 240,000 or so clones, 86% of them singletons. The germline V gene encodes CDR1 MNHEY and CDR2 SVGEGT. V shed 4 bases and J shed 7 bases, with 14 bases lying between them. The CDR3 spans 13 residues. The chain joins TRBV6-2 or TRBV6-3 to TRBJ2-7; D might be TRBD2 (5 bases). The sequence came from a woman between 45 and 65 years old who had recovered from COVID-19. Sequencing input: PBMCs or T cells enriched from blood (not recorded which). CDR3 protein: CASSSLAAWEQYF. The CDR3 DNA sequence: TGTGCCAGCAGTTCCCTAGCTGCCTGGGAGCAGTACTTC.